One sample yielded the 29 T cell receptor beta chains listed below, sequenced in a study of T cell repertoires in cytomegalovirus infection. TCRdb itself ran the reads through MiXCR, one entry per CDR3 protein. The sample holds 400,000 to 600,000 distinct CDR3 sequences, approximately 46% seen once. Antigens for these TCRs are unknown. The specimen comprised cultured PBMCs, sampled from culture after CMV antigen stimulation. Every receptor here comes from a human donor in good health (CMV status not recorded). Some clones in this sample may be carry-over from other donors' samples.

The chain couples TRBV6-2 or TRBV6-3 to TRBJ2-7; D gene unclear. From germline, CDR1 is MNHEY and CDR2 SVGEGT. The CDR3 is made up of 19 amino acids. V lost 4 bases and J 0 bases, leaving 25 bases between the germline ends. CDR3 amino acids: CASSSIRPSTPSYSYEQYF. The CDR3 nucleotides are TGTGCCAGCAGTTCAATCCGACCATCAACTCCGTCGTACTCCTACGAGCAGTACTTC.

The chain couples TRBV7-9 to TRBJ1-6, with 7 bases lining up with TRBD1. Germline CDR1 reads SEHNR; CDR2 reads FQNEAQ (reference sequence). There are 13 residues in the CDR3. Losses at the gene ends were 7 bases for V and 6 bases for J; bases not matched to a gene: 3. CDR3 nucleotides: TGTGCCAGCATGGGACAGCTTAATTCACCCCTCCACTTT. Its protein is CASMGQLNSPLHF.

This clonotype was detected a few times. The chain carries TRBV7-8 and TRBJ1-3, with 12 bases that match TRBD1. This CDR3 is built from 17 residues. V trimming: 3 bases; J trimming: 0 bases; junction bases outside the gene matches: 3. From germline, CDR1 is SGHVS and CDR2 FQNEAQ. CDR3 amino acids: CASSLGQGAFSGNTIYF. DNA for the CDR3: TGTGCCAGCAGCTTGGGACAGGGGGCTTTCTCTGGAAACACCATATATTTT.

The chain is built from TRBV11-2 and TRBJ2-5; possibly TRBD1 for D (6 bases). This CDR3 contains 14 residues. Looked up from germline, CDR1 is SGHAT and CDR2 is FQNNGV. Trimming removed 4 bases from V and 7 bases from J, with 16 bases in between. CDR3 in amino acids: CASSWDTGRGTQYF. Written as DNA, the CDR3 is TGTGCCAGCAGCTGGGACACCGGCCGAGGGACCCAGTACTTC.

A few counts support this clonotype. This chain joins TRBV7-2 and TRBJ2-1; TRBD1 agrees at 10 bases. This CDR3 spans 14 amino acids. V shed 6 bases, J shed 5 bases, and the junction held 4 bases outside the gene matches. The germline gives CDR1 SGHTA, CDR2 FQGNSA. The CDR3 here is CASSRQGANNEQFF. The DNA of the CDR3 is TGTGCCAGCAGTCGACAGGGGGCCAACAATGAGCAGTTCTTC.

This clonotype was seen more than once but under ten times. V is TRBV7-9 and J is TRBJ2-5; D possibly matches TRBD1 or TRBD2 (5 bases each). Germline CDR1 reads SEHNR; CDR2 reads FQNEAQ (reference sequence). V was cut by 5 bases and J by 1 base, with 17 bases left in between. This CDR3 comprises 16 residues. The DNA of the CDR3 is TGTGCCAGCAGCAAACCTCGGGACCGCCGCCAAGAGACCCAGTACTTC. As protein: CASSKPRDRRQETQYF.

This sequence joins TRBV7-8 and TRBJ2-7, with unresolved D. Looked up from germline, CDR1 is SGHVS and CDR2 is FQNEAQ. Trimming took off 0 bases at V and 5 bases at J, with 11 bases between the two ends. This CDR3 has 14 amino acids. The CDR3 loop reads CASSLAGYADEQYF. CDR3 coding DNA: TGTGCCAGCAGCTTAGCTGGCTATGCTGACGAGCAGTACTTC.

J is TRBJ2-1 and V is TRBV5-6; maybe TRBD2 (6 bases). In germline, CDR1 is SGHDT, CDR2 YYEEEE. V lost 4 bases and J lost 5, with 13 bases in between. The CDR3 has 14 residues. The CDR3 sequence is CASSPRWGDNEQFF. The CDR3 nucleotides read TGTGCCAGCAGCCCCCGGTGGGGGGACAATGAGCAGTTCTTC.

This clonotype occurred a few times. V is TRBV5-1 and J is TRBJ2-1; 9 bases agree with TRBD1. The CDR3 runs to 15 residues. Germline loops: CDR1 SGHRS, CDR2 YFSETQ. The V gene end was trimmed by 3 bases and the J gene end by 4 bases; junction bases not matched to a gene: 5. CDR3 loop: CASSSGTGPYNEQFF. The CDR3 nucleotides are TGCGCCAGCAGCTCCGGGACAGGGCCTTACAATGAGCAGTTCTTC.

The sample holds a few counts of this clonotype. The CDR3 is CASSQASAGPGNEQFF. Written as DNA, the CDR3 is TGCGCCAGCAGCCAAGCTTCGGCGGGACCAGGGAATGAGCAGTTCTTC. This chain joins TRBV4-1 and TRBJ2-1, with TRBD2 as a possible D gene (6 bases). V was clipped by 1 base and J by 7 bases, with 17 bases between them. CDR1 and CDR2 from the germline V gene are MGHRA and YSYEKL. This CDR3 is 16 amino acids long.

The rearrangement uses TRBV28 and TRBJ2-2; tentatively, D is TRBD1 (5 bases). This CDR3 region has 13 residues. CDR1 MDHEN and CDR2 SYDVKM come from the germline V gene. Trimming removed 5 bases at V and 6 bases at J, with 10 bases between. The CDR3 protein is CASSVGAAGELFF. In nucleotides, the CDR3 is TGTGCCAGCAGTGTAGGGGCCGCCGGGGAGCTGTTTTTT.

The chain is built from TRBV10-3 and TRBJ1-3, with D uncertain. CDR1 is ENHRY, CDR2 SYGVKD, per germline. The V end lost 3 bases, the J end lost 0 bases, and 9 bases lay between the germline ends. The CDR3 sequence is 15 residues long. The CDR3 nucleotides read TGTGCCATCAGTGATGAGGTACTCTCTGGAAACACCATATATTTT. This gives the protein CAISDEVLSGNTIYF.

The chain couples TRBV12-3 or TRBV12-4 to TRBJ2-3; TRBD2 matches 7 bases. V was clipped by 6 bases and J by 2 bases; unmatched bases: 8. This CDR3 is built from 15 residues. As DNA, the CDR3 is TGTGCCAGCAGCGGAACGCGGGGGAACACAGATACGCAGTATTTT. This encodes CASSGTRGNTDTQYF.

The rearrangement uses TRBV11-2 and TRBJ1-2; no firm D call. From germline, CDR1 is SGHAT and CDR2 FQNNGV. Deletions cut 3 bases from V and 3 bases from J, with 11 bases between. This CDR3 is 14 amino acids long. The CDR3 sequence: CASSLPLSDYGYTF. CDR3 DNA: TGTGCCAGCAGCTTGCCCTTAAGCGACTATGGCTACACCTTC.

The chain joins TRBV6-6 to TRBJ1-1; 8 bases line up with TRBD1. The trim removed 6 bases at V and 7 bases at J, leaving 7 bases unmatched. The CDR3 runs 13 residues. Germline CDR1 reads MNHNY; CDR2 reads SVGAGI (reference sequence). CDR3 protein: CASSSQGGYEAFF. The CDR3 nucleotides are TGTGCCAGCAGCTCACAGGGGGGTTATGAAGCTTTCTTT.

This clonotype was seen at least ten times. The J gene is TRBJ2-7, the V gene TRBV7-2; 10 nucleotides agree with TRBD2. The CDR3 totals 14 residues. Germline CDR1 and CDR2: SGHTA and FQGNSA. The ends lost 3 bases at V and 7 bases at J; junction bases unmatched: 6. CDR3 protein: CASSLRTSGTEQYF. In nucleotides, the CDR3 is TGTGCCAGCAGCTTGAGGACTAGCGGTACGGAGCAGTACTTC.

This chain uses TRBV7-2 with TRBJ2-5, with D unresolved. This CDR3 has 15 amino acids. Germline V gene sequence: CDR1 SGHTA, CDR2 FQGNSA. V lost 1 base and J 0 bases, leaving 9 bases between the germline ends. The CDR3 here is CASSLVAQYQETQYF. CDR3 sequence (DNA): TGTGCCAGCAGCTTAGTGGCCCAGTACCAAGAGACCCAGTACTTC.

DNA of the CDR3: TGTGCCAGCAGCTCGGCATCTCGAGACAGGGGGCTTACTGAAGCTTTCTTT. This encodes CASSSASRDRGLTEAFF. V usage is TRBV7-9 and J usage is TRBJ1-1; 10 bases fit TRBD1. V dropped 4 bases and J dropped 5; count of bases not matched to a gene: 13. CDR1 is SEHNR and CDR2 is FQNEAQ in the germline V gene (reference sequence). This CDR3 region has 17 residues.

This chain's CDR3 is CATSDATPSGGASGDEQFF. Written as DNA, the CDR3 is TGTGCCACCAGTGATGCCACCCCTAGCGGGGGGGCCTCGGGGGATGAGCAGTTCTTC. V gene TRBV24-1 combines with J gene TRBJ2-1; 12 nucleotides match TRBD2. The junction had 16 bases not matched to a gene; V was cut back by 3 bases and J by 8 bases. Per the germline V gene, CDR1 is KGHDR and CDR2 is SFDVKD. This CDR3 has 19 amino acids.

The chain couples TRBV29-1 to TRBJ2-1; D ambiguous. The V gene lost 7 bases and the J gene lost 8 bases, with 15 bases spanning the gap. The CDR3 is 12 amino acids. CDR1 and CDR2 (germline): SQVTM, ANQGSEA. The CDR3 DNA reads as TGCAGCGGCGTAGAGGTTAGGGATGAGCAGTTCTTC. Its translation: CSGVEVRDEQFF.

The rearrangement uses TRBV29-1 and TRBJ2-1, with TRBD2 matching 9 bases. Germline V CDR1 and CDR2: SQVTM, ANQGSEA. V gave up 4 bases and J gave up 4 bases; unmatched junction bases: 11. This CDR3 spans 16 amino acids. The CDR3 protein is CSVVHWREGPYNEQFF. The CDR3 coding sequence is TGCAGCGTTGTGCATTGGCGGGAGGGCCCTTACAATGAGCAGTTCTTC.

This clonotype was counted between two and nine times. The V and J genes are TRBV7-6 and TRBJ2-7; 9 bases line up with TRBD2. Germline V gene lookup returns CDR1 SGHVS and CDR2 FNYEAQ. V was pared by 3 bases and J by 1 base, with 4 bases of the junction left unmatched. This CDR3 contains 15 residues. CDR3 region: CASSFPTSGSYEQYF. CDR3 DNA: TGTGCCAGCAGCTTCCCGACTAGCGGTTCCTACGAGCAGTACTTC.

This clonotype was seen more than once but under ten times. The rearrangement uses TRBV6-1 and TRBJ1-1, with unresolved D. Between the trimmed V and J ends, which lost 10 bases and 3 bases, there was a span of 18 bases. CDR1 and CDR2 (germline): MNHNS, SASEGT. The CDR3 runs 14 residues. As DNA, the CDR3 is TGTGCCATCATCCCTCGGGTATGGGACACTGAAGCTTTCTTT. Encoded protein: CAIIPRVWDTEAFF.

The chain combines TRBV20-1 with TRBJ2-1; no clear D. Germline lookup yields CDR1 DFQATT and CDR2 SNEGSKA (reference sequence). The V gene lost 3 bases and the J gene lost 0 bases, with 12 bases spanning the gap. There are 15 residues in the CDR3. The CDR3 sequence is CSARTYTSSYNEQFF. CDR3 DNA sequence: TGCAGTGCTAGGACCTACACCAGCTCCTACAATGAGCAGTTCTTC.

In this sample, this clonotype turned up many times. The J gene is TRBJ2-3, the V gene TRBV7-2; TRBD2 matches 10 bases. Per germline, CDR1 SGHTA and CDR2 FQGNSA. After removal of 4 bases from V and 6 bases from J, the junction contained 10 bases not matched to a gene. The CDR3 length is 16 residues. The CDR3 is CASSSGPSGGGDTQYF. The CDR3 DNA follows: TGTGCCAGCAGCTCCGGACCTAGCGGGGGTGGGGATACGCAGTATTTT.

The chain combines TRBV7-2 with TRBJ2-5; possibly TRBD1 for D (5 bases). CDR3 length: 15 residues. Between the trimmed V and J ends, which lost 4 bases and 3 bases, there was a span of 15 bases. Germline loops: CDR1 SGHTA, CDR2 FQGNSA. CDR3 in amino acids: CASSWNQGTEETQYF. The CDR3 DNA reads as TGTGCCAGCAGCTGGAATCAGGGAACGGAAGAGACCCAGTACTTC.

The chain is built from TRBV4-1 and TRBJ2-7, with D tentatively TRBD2 (7 bases). Germline-derived CDR1 and CDR2 are MGHRA and YSYEKL. The V end was cut by 7 bases, the J end by 6 bases, with 22 bases between. The CDR3 totals 15 residues. The CDR3 DNA reads as TGCGCCAGCACCCCGGGGGGCGTTCGATACTGCGAGCAGTACTTC. Translated: CASTPGGVRYCEQYF.

There are many counts of this clonotype. The chain recombines TRBV7-2 with TRBJ2-7; D is undetermined. V was trimmed by 1 base and J by 5 bases, leaving 9 bases between them. The CDR3 is made up of 13 amino acids. CDR1 and CDR2 (germline): SGHTA, FQGNSA. CDR3 nucleotides: TGTGCCAGCAGCTTAGTTCTAGTCCACGAGCAGTACTTC. Protein product: CASSLVLVHEQYF.

This clonotype was seen just once. J is TRBJ1-1 and V is TRBV18; unclear D gene. The V end was cut by 6 bases, the J end by 2 bases, with 10 bases between. The germline gives CDR1 KGHSH, CDR2 LQKENI. The CDR3 runs to 13 residues. Here the CDR3 reads CASSRHFNTEAFF. CDR3 DNA sequence: TGTGCCAGCTCGCGCCACTTTAACACTGAAGCTTTCTTT.